Sequencing of this TCR beta chain was carried out in a study of graft-versus-host responses after intestinal transplantation. Study-level background: Multivisceral, liver-intestinal, or isolated intestinal grafts were transplanted into recipients. Induction using anti-thymocyte globulin, followed by tacrolimus and steroids for about 3 years, was given to all recipients.

Data came from immunoSEQ multiplex PCR; TCRdb stores just in-frame clones and leaves some out. The data show 80,000 to 100,000 clones, with roughly 90% seen just once and roughly 0.17% held by the top ten. Study findings and constraints: Circulating GvH clone levels at their peak were associated with HvG declines (early post-transplant).

V lost 1 base and J lost 3; bases outside the gene matches: 4. The CDR3 extends over 15 amino acids. Germline CDR1 and CDR2: SGHAT and FQNNGV. For this clone: The antigen remains undetermined.

The sample consisted of unstimulated CD4+ T cells sorted from spleen or lymph node cells, taken before intestinal transplant. The source is a human donor who received an intestinal transplant. This sequence joins TRBV11-2 and TRBJ2-7; 9 nucleotides line up with TRBD1. In nucleotides, the CDR3 is TGTGCCAGCAGCTTAGGTATGGACAGGGGCTACGAGCAGTACTTC. This translates into CASSLGMDRGYEQYF.